Here is one T cell receptor beta chain with its context. No cognate antigen has been identified for it. No quality values exist for individual bases; no much larger clone is one base distant. These data come from a study of chemoradiotherapy in HPV16-positive cancers (dated by TCRdb to about 2022). For the wider study: Candidate HPV-specific T-cell clones and common TCR motifs were defined through functional T-cell assays on cells from two HPV16-positive patients. The study asked whether T-cell immunity to the HPV oncoproteins E6 and E7 changes during chemoradiotherapy and whether this immunity affects survival. Next, the candidate HPV-specific TCRs and motifs were followed in TCR repertoires from roughly 90 patients with HPV-related cancers. Points the paper makes about the study in general: Expansion of candidate HPV-specific clones and E7-related TCR motifs was observed in the tumor microenvironment during treatment, whereas no such expansion was observed for non-HPV-specific T cells. In HPV16-positive patients, expansion of HPV-responsive T cells during chemoradiotherapy was associated with improved recurrence-free survival. The functional definition of HPV-specific T cells came from only a couple of HPV16-positive patients, and the survival association was reported for HPV16-positive patients.

Because repertoires were sampled repeatedly during chemoradiotherapy, clonal expansion in the tumor microenvironment could be followed. V drops 1 base and J drops 1 base, leaving 4 bases in between. From its cysteine to its phenylalanine, the CDR3 spans 13 amino acids. Here the CDR3 DNA is all that survives: 39 bases in frame from base 1. The germline V gene supplies CDR1 SGHAT and CDR2 FQNNGV. Libraries were prepared through the immunoSEQ multiplex PCR assay. The immuneACCESS repertoire file appears here via TCRdb, limited to in-frame rearrangements. These files lack a portion of the clones; in checked studies, under half of the deficit traces to unresolved V genes, and the cause of the others is not known. Counted in this sample were fewer than 15,000 clones; around 68% of them appeared once. The ten largest clones take up over 15% of the sample.

The chain links TRBV11-2 with TRBJ1-1, with an unclear D gene assignment. The specimen was obtained from a patient who underwent chemoradiotherapy. The sequence was obtained from a human donor with HPV-associated anogenital cancer. The CDR3 protein: CASSLGANTEAFF. The nucleotide sequence reads as follows: TGTGCCAGCAGCTTAGGGGCGAACACTGAAGCTTTCTTT.